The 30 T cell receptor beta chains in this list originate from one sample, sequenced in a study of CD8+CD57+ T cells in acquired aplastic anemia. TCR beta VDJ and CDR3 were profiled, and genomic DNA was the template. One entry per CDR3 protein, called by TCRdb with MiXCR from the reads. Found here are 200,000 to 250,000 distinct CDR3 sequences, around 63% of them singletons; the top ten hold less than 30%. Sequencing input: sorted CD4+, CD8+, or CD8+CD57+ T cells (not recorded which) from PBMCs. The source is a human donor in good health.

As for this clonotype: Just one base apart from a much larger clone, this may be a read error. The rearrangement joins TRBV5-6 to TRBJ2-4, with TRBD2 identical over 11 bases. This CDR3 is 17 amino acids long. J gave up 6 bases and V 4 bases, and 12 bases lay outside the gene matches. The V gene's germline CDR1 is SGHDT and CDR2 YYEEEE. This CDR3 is CASSLASGRLHINIQYF. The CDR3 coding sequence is TGTGCCAGCAGCCTTGCTAGCGGGAGGCTTCATATAAACATTCAGTACTTC.

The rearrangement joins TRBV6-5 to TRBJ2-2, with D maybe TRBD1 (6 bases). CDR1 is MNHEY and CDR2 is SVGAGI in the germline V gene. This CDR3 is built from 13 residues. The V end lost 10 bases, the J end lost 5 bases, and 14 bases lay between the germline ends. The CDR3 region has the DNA TGTGCCACCGGACAAAGGGGGACCGGGGAGCTGTTTTTT. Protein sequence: CATGQRGTGELFF.

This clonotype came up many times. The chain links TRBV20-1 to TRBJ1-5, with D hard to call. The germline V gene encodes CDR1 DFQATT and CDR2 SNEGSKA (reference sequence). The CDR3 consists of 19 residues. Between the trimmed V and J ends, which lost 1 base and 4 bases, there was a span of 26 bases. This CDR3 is CSARVPQRIDPLLNQPQHF. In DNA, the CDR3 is TGCAGTGCTAGAGTACCCCAGAGGATAGACCCACTCCTTAATCAGCCCCAGCATTTT.

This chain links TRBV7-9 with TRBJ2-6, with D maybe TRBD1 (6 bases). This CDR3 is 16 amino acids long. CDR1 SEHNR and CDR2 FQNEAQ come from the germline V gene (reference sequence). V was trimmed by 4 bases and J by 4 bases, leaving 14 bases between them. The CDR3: CASSSRTAEGANVLTF. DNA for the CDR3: TGTGCCAGCAGCTCGAGGACAGCTGAGGGGGCCAACGTCCTGACTTTC.

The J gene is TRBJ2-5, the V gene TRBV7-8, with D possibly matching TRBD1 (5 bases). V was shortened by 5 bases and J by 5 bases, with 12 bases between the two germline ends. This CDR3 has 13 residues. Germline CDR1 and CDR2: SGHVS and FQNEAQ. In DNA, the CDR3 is TGTGCCAGCAGCCCAGGGCGTTGGGAGACCCAGTACTTC. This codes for CASSPGRWETQYF.

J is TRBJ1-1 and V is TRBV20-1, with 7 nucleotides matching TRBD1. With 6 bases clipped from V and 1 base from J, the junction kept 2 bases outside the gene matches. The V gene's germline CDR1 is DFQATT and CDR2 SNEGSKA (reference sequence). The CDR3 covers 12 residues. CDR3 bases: TGCAGTGCCAACAGGGGGAACACTGAAGCTTTCTTT. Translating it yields CSANRGNTEAFF.

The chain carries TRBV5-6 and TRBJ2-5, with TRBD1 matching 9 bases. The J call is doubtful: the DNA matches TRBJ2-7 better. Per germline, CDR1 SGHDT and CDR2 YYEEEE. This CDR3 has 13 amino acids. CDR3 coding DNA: TGTGCCAGCCTACAGGGGGCAAGTTACGAGCAGTACTTC. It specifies CASLQGASYEQYF.

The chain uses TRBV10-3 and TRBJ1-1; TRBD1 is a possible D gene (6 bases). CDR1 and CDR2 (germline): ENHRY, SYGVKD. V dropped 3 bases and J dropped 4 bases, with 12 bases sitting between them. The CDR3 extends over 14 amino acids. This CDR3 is CAISDQGRSTEAFF. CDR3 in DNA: TGTGCCATCAGTGATCAGGGGAGGTCCACTGAAGCTTTCTTT.

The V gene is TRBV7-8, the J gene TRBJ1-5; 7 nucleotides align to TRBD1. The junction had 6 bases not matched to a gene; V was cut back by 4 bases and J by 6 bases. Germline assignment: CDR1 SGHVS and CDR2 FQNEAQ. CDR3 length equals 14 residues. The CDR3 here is CASSSRQGGQPQHF. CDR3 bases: TGTGCCAGCAGCTCACGACAGGGAGGTCAGCCCCAGCATTTT.

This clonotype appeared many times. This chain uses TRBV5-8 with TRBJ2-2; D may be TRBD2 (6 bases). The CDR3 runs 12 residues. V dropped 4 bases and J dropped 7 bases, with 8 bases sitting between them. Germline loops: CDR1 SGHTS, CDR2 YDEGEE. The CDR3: CASSPGGGELFF. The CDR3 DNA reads TGTGCCAGCAGCCCCGGGGGCGGGGAGCTGTTTTTT. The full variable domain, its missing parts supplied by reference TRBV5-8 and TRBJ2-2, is EAGVTQSPTHLIKTRGQQATLRCSPISGHTSVYWYQQALGLGLQFLLWYDEGEERNRGNFPPRFSGRQFPNYSSELNVNALELEDSALYLCASSPGGGELFFGEGSRLTVL.

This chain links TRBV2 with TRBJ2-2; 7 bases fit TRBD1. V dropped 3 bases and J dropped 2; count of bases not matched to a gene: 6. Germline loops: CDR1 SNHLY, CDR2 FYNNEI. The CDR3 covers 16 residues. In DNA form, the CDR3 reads TGTGCCAGCAGTGAGGGGACAGTATCTAACACCGGGGAGCTGTTTTTT. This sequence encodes CASSEGTVSNTGELFF. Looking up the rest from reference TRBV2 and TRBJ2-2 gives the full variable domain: EPEVTQTPSHQVTQMGQEVILRCVPISNHLYFYWYRQILGQKVEFLVSFYNNEISEKSEIFDDQFSVERPDGSNFTLKIRSTKLEDSAMYFCASSEGTVSNTGELFFGEGSRLTVL.

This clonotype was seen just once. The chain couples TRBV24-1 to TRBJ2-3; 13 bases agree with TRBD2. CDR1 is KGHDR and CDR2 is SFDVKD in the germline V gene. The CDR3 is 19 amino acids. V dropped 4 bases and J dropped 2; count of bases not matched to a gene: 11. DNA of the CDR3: TGTGCCACCAGTGACTCGACTAGCGGGGGGCCTGAGTCCACAGATACGCAGTATTTT. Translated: CATSDSTSGGPESTDTQYF.

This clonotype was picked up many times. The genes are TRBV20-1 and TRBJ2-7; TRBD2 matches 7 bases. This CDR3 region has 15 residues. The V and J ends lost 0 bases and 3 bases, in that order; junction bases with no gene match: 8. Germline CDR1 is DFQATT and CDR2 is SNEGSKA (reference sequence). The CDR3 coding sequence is TGCAGTGCTAGAGATTATCGGGGGGAGGACTACGAGCAGTACTTC. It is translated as CSARDYRGEDYEQYF.

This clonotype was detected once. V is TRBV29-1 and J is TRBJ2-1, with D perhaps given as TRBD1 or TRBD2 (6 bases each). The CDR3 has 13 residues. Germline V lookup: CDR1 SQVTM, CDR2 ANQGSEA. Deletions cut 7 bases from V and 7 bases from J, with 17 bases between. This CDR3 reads CSARGPGGNEQFF. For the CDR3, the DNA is TGCAGCGCCAGGGGTCCTGGGGGGAATGAGCAGTTCTTC.

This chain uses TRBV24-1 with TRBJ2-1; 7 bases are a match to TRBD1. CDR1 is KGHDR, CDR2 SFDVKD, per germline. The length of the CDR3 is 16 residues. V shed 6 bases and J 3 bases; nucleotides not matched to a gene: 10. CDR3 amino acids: CATSRRQGPNYNEQFF. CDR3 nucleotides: TGTGCCACCAGTCGACGACAGGGCCCGAACTACAATGAGCAGTTCTTC.

The CDR3 DNA is TGCAGTGCTAGTCTAGAGGGACAGGGGGCTCGCTACACCTTC. Translated, it gives CSASLEGQGARYTF. V gene TRBV20-1 combines with J gene TRBJ1-2, with 12 bases matching TRBD1. The CDR3 has 14 residues. The V segment lost 3 bases and the J segment 9 bases; nucleotides outside the gene matches: 8. Germline assignment: CDR1 DFQATT and CDR2 SNEGSKA (reference sequence).

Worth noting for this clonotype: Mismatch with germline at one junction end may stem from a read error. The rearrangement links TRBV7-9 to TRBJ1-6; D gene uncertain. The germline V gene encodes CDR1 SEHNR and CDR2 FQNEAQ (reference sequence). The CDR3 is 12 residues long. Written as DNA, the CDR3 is TGTGCCAGCAGCTTACCGAACGGGCCAAAAGAGTTT. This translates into CASSLPNGPKEF.

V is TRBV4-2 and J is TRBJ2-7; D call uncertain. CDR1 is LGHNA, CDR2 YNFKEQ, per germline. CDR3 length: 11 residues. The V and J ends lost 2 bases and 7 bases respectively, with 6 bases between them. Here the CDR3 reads CASSQSQEQYF. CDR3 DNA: TGTGCCAGCAGCCAATCTCAAGAGCAGTACTTC.

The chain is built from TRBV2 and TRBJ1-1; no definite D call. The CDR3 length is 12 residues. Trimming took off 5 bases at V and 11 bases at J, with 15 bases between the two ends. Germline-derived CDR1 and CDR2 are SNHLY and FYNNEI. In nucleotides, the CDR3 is TGTGCCAGCAGTTTAGAACTAGTCCGGGCTTTCTTT. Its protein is CASSLELVRAFF.

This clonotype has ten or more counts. The CDR3 reads CASSYQGTNEKLFF. CDR3 nucleotide sequence: TGTGCCAGCAGTTACCAGGGGACCAATGAAAAACTGTTTTTT. The chain is built from TRBV6-5 and TRBJ1-4; a weak D match, TRBD1 (6 bases). The CDR3 has 14 amino acids. Trimming removed 2 bases at V and 5 bases at J, with 9 bases between. Germline V lookup: CDR1 MNHEY, CDR2 SVGAGI.

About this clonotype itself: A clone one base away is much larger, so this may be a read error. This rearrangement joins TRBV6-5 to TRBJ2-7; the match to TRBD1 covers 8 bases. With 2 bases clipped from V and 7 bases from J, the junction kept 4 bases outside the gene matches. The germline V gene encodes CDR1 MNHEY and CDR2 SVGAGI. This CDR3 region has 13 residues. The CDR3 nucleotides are TGTGCCAGCAGTTACGGGACAGGCAATGAGCAGTACTTC. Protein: CASSYGTGNEQYF.

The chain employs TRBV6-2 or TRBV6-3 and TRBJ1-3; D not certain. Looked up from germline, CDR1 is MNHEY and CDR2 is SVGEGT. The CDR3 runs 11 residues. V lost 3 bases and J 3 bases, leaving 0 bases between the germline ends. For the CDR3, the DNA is TGTGCCAGCAGTTATGGAAACACCATATATTTT. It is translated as CASSYGNTIYF.

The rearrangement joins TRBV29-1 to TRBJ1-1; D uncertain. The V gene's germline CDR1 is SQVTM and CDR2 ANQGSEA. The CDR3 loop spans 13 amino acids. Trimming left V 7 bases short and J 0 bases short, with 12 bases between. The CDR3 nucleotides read TGCAGCGCTGTCGGTTGGCTGAACACTGAAGCTTTCTTT. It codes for CSAVGWLNTEAFF.

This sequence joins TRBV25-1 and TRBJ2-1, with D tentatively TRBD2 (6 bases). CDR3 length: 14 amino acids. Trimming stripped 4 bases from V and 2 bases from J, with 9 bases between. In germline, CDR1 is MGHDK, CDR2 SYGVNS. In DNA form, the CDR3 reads TGTGCCAGCAGTGGTAGCGGCCCCTACAATGAGCAGTTCTTC. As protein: CASSGSGPYNEQFF.

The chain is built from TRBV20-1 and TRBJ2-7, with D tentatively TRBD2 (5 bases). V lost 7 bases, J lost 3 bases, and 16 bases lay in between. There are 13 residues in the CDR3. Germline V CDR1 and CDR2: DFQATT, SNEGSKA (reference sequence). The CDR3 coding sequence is TGCAGTGTTAGCGACACACGGGTCTACGAGCAGTACTTC. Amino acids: CSVSDTRVYEQYF.

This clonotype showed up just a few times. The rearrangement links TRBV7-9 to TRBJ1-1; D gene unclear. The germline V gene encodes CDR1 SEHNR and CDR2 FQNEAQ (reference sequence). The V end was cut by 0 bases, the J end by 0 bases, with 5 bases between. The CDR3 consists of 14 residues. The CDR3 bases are TGTGCCAGCAGCTTAGCGGGCATGAACACTGAAGCTTTCTTT. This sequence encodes CASSLAGMNTEAFF.

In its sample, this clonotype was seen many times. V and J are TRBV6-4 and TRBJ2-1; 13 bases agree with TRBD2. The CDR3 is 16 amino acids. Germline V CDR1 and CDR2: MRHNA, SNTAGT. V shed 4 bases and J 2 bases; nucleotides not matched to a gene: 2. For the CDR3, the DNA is TGTGCCAGCAGTGGACTAGCGGGAGGCCCCTACAATGAGCAGTTCTTC. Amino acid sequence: CASSGLAGGPYNEQFF.

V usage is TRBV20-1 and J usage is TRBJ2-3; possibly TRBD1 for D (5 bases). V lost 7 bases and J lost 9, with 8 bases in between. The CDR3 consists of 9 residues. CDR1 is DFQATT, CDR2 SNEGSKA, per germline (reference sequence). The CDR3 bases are TGCAGTGTTGGGGCGACGCAGTATTTT. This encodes CSVGATQYF.

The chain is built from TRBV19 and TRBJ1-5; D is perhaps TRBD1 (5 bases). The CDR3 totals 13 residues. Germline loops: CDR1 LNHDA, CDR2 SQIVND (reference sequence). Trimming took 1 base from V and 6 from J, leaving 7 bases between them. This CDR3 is CASSIVGGQPQHF. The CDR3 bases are TGTGCCAGTAGTATAGTGGGGGGTCAGCCCCAGCATTTT.

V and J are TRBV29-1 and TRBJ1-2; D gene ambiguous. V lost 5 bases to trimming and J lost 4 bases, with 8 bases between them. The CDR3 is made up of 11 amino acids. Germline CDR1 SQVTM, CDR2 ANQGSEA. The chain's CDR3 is CSVTEVYGYTF. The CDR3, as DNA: TGCAGCGTTACGGAGGTCTATGGCTACACCTTC.